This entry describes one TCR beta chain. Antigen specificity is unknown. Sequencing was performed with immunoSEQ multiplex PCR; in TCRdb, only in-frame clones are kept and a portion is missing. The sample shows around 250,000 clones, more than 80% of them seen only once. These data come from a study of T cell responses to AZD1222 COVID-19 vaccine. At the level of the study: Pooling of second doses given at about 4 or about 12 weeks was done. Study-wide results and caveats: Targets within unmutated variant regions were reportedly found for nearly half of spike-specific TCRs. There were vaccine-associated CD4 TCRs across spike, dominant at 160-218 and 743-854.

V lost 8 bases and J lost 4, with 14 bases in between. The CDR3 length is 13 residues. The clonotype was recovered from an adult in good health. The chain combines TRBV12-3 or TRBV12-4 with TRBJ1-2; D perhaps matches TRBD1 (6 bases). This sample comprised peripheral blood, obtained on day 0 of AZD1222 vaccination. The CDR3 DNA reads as TGTGCCAGCGGACGGGACAACTCCTATGGCTACACCTTC. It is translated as CASGRDNSYGYTF.